Below, 30 T cell receptor beta chains from the same sample are listed, as sequenced in a study of blood T cell repertoires in COVID-19. The repertoire was sequenced with immunoSEQ multiplex PCR; TCRdb's copy has only in-frame clones and lacks some. The data contain roughly 200,000 clones, approximately 90% of them singletons. Material: peripheral blood. These receptors originate from a man between 35 and 55 years old with active or convalescent COVID-19.

This clone showed up just a few times. V gene TRBV27 combines with J gene TRBJ2-2, with a weak D call TRBD1 (5 bases). The V gene's germline CDR1 is MNHEY and CDR2 SMNVEV (reference sequence). The germline V and J ends were trimmed by 1 base and 7 bases, with 7 bases remaining between them. The length of the CDR3 is 13 residues. The CDR3 here is CASSLFRGGELFF. The CDR3 nucleotides read TGTGCCAGCAGTTTATTTAGGGGCGGGGAGCTGTTTTTT.

This clone was recorded once. The gene calls are TRBV10-3 and TRBJ1-5, with a weak D call TRBD1 (5 bases). The germline CDR1 and CDR2 sequences are ENHRY and SYGVKD. CDR3 length: 13 residues. Trimming shortened V by 3 bases and J by 7 bases, and 10 bases separated the two germline ends. The CDR3 here is CAISDREDQPQHF. Here the CDR3 DNA reads TGTGCCATCAGTGACAGGGAGGACCAGCCCCAGCATTTT.

This clone was seen only once. V is TRBV29-1 and J is TRBJ1-2, with TRBD1 as a possible D gene (5 bases). Germline V lookup: CDR1 SQVTM, CDR2 ANQGSEA. Trimming removed 1 base at V and 11 bases at J, with 11 bases between. CDR3 size: 11 residues. Here the CDR3 reads CSVEAGGVYTF. CDR3 sequence (DNA): TGCAGCGTTGAAGCGGGGGGAGTTTACACCTTC.

The CDR3 loop reads CASSSDRGVAVTEAFF. The CDR3 bases are TGTGCCAGCAGCTCGGACAGGGGGGTTGCGGTCACTGAAGCTTTCTTT. The genes are TRBV7-2 and TRBJ1-1; 10 nucleotides align to TRBD1. The ends lost 4 bases at V and 4 bases at J; junction bases unmatched: 9. The CDR3 length is 16 residues. The germline gives CDR1 SGHTA, CDR2 FQGNSA.

A single count supports this clone. This chain uses TRBV6-2 or TRBV6-3 with TRBJ1-1, with TRBD1 identical over 7 bases. Germline V CDR1 and CDR2: MNHEY, SVGEGT. The CDR3 has 15 residues. J was trimmed by 1 base and V by 3 bases; bases with no gene match: 5. The CDR3 loop is CASSYKGAGNTEAFF. The CDR3 nucleotides read TGTGCCAGCAGTTATAAGGGGGCGGGGAACACTGAAGCTTTCTTT.

This clone has a single count. The genes are TRBV7-2 and TRBJ1-4; 9 bases agree with TRBD1. The J segment lost 7 bases and the V segment lost 5 bases, leaving 11 bases of the junction unmatched. This CDR3 has 16 residues. Per the germline V gene, CDR1 is SGHTA and CDR2 is FQGNSA. As DNA, the CDR3 is TGTGCCAGCAGCCTGTACACCGGGACAGGGTTTGAAAAACTGTTTTTT. As protein: CASSLYTGTGFEKLFF.

This chain uses TRBV28 with TRBJ2-1; tentative D call: TRBD2 (5 bases). Germline CDR1 is MDHEN and CDR2 is SYDVKM. Trimming left V 2 bases short and J 12 bases short, with 17 bases between. CDR3 length equals 14 residues. The DNA for the CDR3 is TGTGCCAGCAGTTTAGGGGTGCCCCCCCGGGGGCAGTTCTTC. It codes for CASSLGVPPRGQFF.

A single count supports this clone. This chain joins TRBV11-1 and TRBJ2-7; 8 nucleotides match TRBD1. The CDR3 loop spans 15 amino acids. The junction had 6 bases not matched to a gene; V was cut back by 5 bases and J by 0 bases. Germline V gene lookup returns CDR1 SGHAT and CDR2 FQDESV (reference sequence). The CDR3 DNA sequence: TGTGCCAGCAGCGCCTCCGGGACAGGCTCCTACGAGCAGTACTTC. It codes for CASSASGTGSYEQYF.

The chain combines TRBV2 with TRBJ1-1; 8 nucleotides align to TRBD1. The ends lost 5 bases at V and 0 bases at J; junction bases unmatched: 2. CDR1 is SNHLY, CDR2 FYNNEI, per germline. The CDR3 has 14 amino acids. The CDR3 spells CASSRQGMNTEAFF. The CDR3 bases are TGTGCCAGCAGTCGACAGGGGATGAACACTGAAGCTTTCTTT.

CDR3 loop: CASSLTENNEQFF. The CDR3 bases are TGCGCCAGCAGCTTGACAGAAAACAATGAGCAGTTCTTC. The V gene is TRBV5-1, the J gene TRBJ2-1; D remains unclear. This CDR3 region has 13 residues. CDR1 is SGHRS and CDR2 is YFSETQ in the germline V gene. With 1 base removed from V and 5 bases from J, the gap between germline ends came to 7 bases.

This clone showed up just a few times. The chain recombines TRBV6-5 with TRBJ1-1, with D possibly being TRBD1 (5 bases). Germline V lookup: CDR1 MNHEY, CDR2 SVGAGI. The CDR3 is made up of 14 amino acids. V dropped 6 bases and J dropped 3 bases, with 14 bases sitting between them. The CDR3 bases are TGTGCCAGCAGAAGCAGGGTGGTGGACACTGAAGCTTTCTTT. Translation: CASRSRVVDTEAFF.

The chain couples TRBV19 to TRBJ2-7; no reliable D call. V was cut by 3 bases and J by 1 base, with 7 bases left in between. The length of the CDR3 is 13 residues. Germline CDR1 is LNHDA and CDR2 is SQIVND (reference sequence). CDR3 in DNA: TGTGCCAGTAGTATTCAGAATTCCTACGAGCAGTACTTC. Translating it yields CASSIQNSYEQYF.

The chain has TRBV12-3 or TRBV12-4 and TRBJ2-1; no reliable D call. The ends were cut back, 3 bases at V and 9 bases at J, with 6 bases in the middle. The length of the CDR3 is 11 residues. The CDR3 coding sequence is TGTGCCAGCAGTTTGGCGGTTGAGCAGTTCTTC. This gives the protein CASSLAVEQFF.

This chain links TRBV21-1 with TRBJ2-1; TRBD2 is taken as the D call from the table, unchecked against the DNA. TRBV21-1 is a listed pseudogene. CDR3 length: 16 amino acids. The CDR3 sequence is CASSKDGTSGGDEQFF. In DNA, the CDR3 is TGTGCCAGCAGCAAAGACGGGACTAGCGGGGGAGATGAGCAGTTCTTC.

The rearrangement uses TRBV7-9 and TRBJ2-7; 8 bases fit TRBD1. The CDR3 consists of 14 residues. Trimming removed 5 bases from V and 4 bases from J; junction bases left unmatched: 7. Germline CDR1 and CDR2: SEHNR and FQNEAQ (reference sequence). The CDR3 spells CASSLRQGLYEQYF. The CDR3 DNA reads TGTGCCAGCAGCCTCAGACAGGGGTTATACGAGCAGTACTTC.

This rearrangement joins TRBV7-2 to TRBJ1-5; 8 bases map to TRBD1. Trimming took 5 bases from V and 5 from J; bases not matched to a gene: 2. This CDR3 contains 13 residues. Per germline, CDR1 SGHTA and CDR2 FQGNSA. CDR3 coding DNA: TGTGCCAGCAGCGTGGACAGGGATCAGCCCCAGCATTTT. The encoded protein is CASSVDRDQPQHF.

This clone is a singleton in its sample. The chain is built from TRBV7-2 and TRBJ1-4; 8 nucleotides agree with TRBD1. The V and J ends lost 4 bases and 6 bases, in that order; junction bases with no gene match: 4. The CDR3 is 14 residues long. The germline CDR1 and CDR2 sequences are SGHTA and FQGNSA. CDR3 loop: CASSSHRGDEKLFF. CDR3 nucleotides: TGTGCCAGCAGCTCCCACAGGGGGGATGAAAAACTGTTTTTT.

The rearrangement joins TRBV7-9 to TRBJ2-7; no definite D call. Deletions cut 5 bases from V and 3 bases from J, with 5 bases between. This CDR3 contains 11 residues. From germline, CDR1 is SEHNR and CDR2 FQNEAQ (reference sequence). CDR3 amino acids: CASSLYYEQYF. The CDR3 bases are TGTGCCAGCAGCCTATACTACGAGCAGTACTTC. Looking up the rest from reference TRBV7-9 and TRBJ2-7 gives the full variable domain: DTGVSQNPRHKITKRGQNVTFRCDPISEHNRLYWYRQTLGQGPEFLTYFQNEAQLEKSRLLSDRFSAERPKGSFSTLEIQRTEQGDSAMYLCASSLYYEQYFGPGTRLTVT.

This sequence joins TRBV6-5 and TRBJ2-4; 10 bases line up with TRBD2. CDR1 MNHEY and CDR2 SVGAGI come from the germline V gene. The CDR3 runs to 14 residues. Trimming took 4 bases from V and 8 from J; bases not matched to a gene: 5. CDR3 coding DNA: TGTGCCAGCAGTTGGACTAGCGGTAGCCACATTCAGTACTTC. Its translation is CASSWTSGSHIQYF.

The chain combines TRBV5-1 with TRBJ2-7, with 8 nucleotides matching TRBD1. The V gene end was trimmed by 0 bases and the J gene end by 3 bases; junction bases not matched to a gene: 5. This CDR3 has 15 residues. CDR1 is SGHRS and CDR2 is YFSETQ in the germline V gene. The CDR3 nucleotides read TGCGCCAGCAGCTTGGTTTCAGGGGGCTTCTACGAGCAGTACTTC. It codes for CASSLVSGGFYEQYF.

The rearrangement joins TRBV5-1 to TRBJ2-5; the match to TRBD1 covers 7 bases. The CDR3 has 13 amino acids. The germline CDR1 and CDR2 sequences are SGHRS and YFSETQ. Trimming removed 4 bases from V and 3 bases from J; junction bases left unmatched: 3. This chain's CDR3 is CASSPGTEETQYF. As DNA, the CDR3 is TGCGCCAGCAGCCCAGGGACAGAAGAGACCCAGTACTTC.

This sequence joins TRBV7-9 and TRBJ2-1; 11 bases line up with TRBD2. The CDR3 totals 16 residues. V shed 0 bases, J shed 5 bases, and the junction held 3 bases outside the gene matches. Germline V gene lookup returns CDR1 SEHNR and CDR2 FQNEAQ (reference sequence). The CDR3 DNA reads TGTGCCAGCAGCTTAGCACTAGCGGGAGATAACAATGAGCAGTTCTTC. The encoded protein is CASSLALAGDNNEQFF. Based on the CDR3 plus reference TRBV7-9 and TRBJ2-1, the full variable domain is DTGVSQNPRHKITKRGQNVTFRCDPISEHNRLYWYRQTLGQGPEFLTYFQNEAQLEKSRLLSDRFSAERPKGSFSTLEIQRTEQGDSAMYLCASSLALAGDNNEQFFGPGTRLTVL.

The rearrangement links TRBV6-2 or TRBV6-3 to TRBJ1-5; 7 bases fit TRBD1. Germline V gives CDR1 MNHEY, CDR2 SVGEGT. J lost 6 bases, V lost 5 bases, and 10 bases had no gene match. This CDR3 is 15 amino acids long. This CDR3 reads CASSIEDQGGQPQHF. The CDR3 DNA sequence: TGTGCCAGCAGTATAGAAGATCAGGGGGGTCAGCCCCAGCATTTT.

The chain uses TRBV2 and TRBJ2-3, with TRBD1 matching over 7 bases. CDR3 length: 13 amino acids. From germline, CDR1 is SNHLY and CDR2 FYNNEI. J lost 3 bases, V lost 9 bases, and 6 bases had no gene match. This CDR3 reads CARRGRLTDTQYF. The CDR3 DNA is TGTGCCAGAAGGGGGCGACTTACAGATACGCAGTATTTT.

The V gene is TRBV13, the J gene TRBJ1-4; 9 bases line up with TRBD1. The germline V gene has CDR1 PRHDT and CDR2 FYEKMQ (reference sequence). With V trimmed by 4 bases and J by 4 bases, 4 bases remained unmatched. This CDR3 region has 15 residues. Here the CDR3 DNA reads TGTGCCAGCAGCTCAATGGGACAGGGTAATGAAAAACTGTTTTTT. Its translation: CASSSMGQGNEKLFF.

The chain joins TRBV7-6 to TRBJ2-6, with D possibly TRBD1 on 5 matching bases. Trimming cost V 5 bases and J 0 bases, with 20 bases left between them. The CDR3 length is 19 residues. From germline, CDR1 is SGHVS and CDR2 FNYEAQ. The CDR3: CASSLSLEGVSSGANVLTF. DNA for the CDR3: TGTGCCAGCAGCCTTTCCCTTGAAGGGGTCAGCTCTGGGGCCAACGTCCTGACTTTC. Looking up the rest from reference TRBV7-6 and TRBJ2-6 gives the full variable domain: GAGVSQSPRYKVTKRGQDVALRCDPISGHVSLYWYRQALGQGPEFLTYFNYEAQQDKSGLPNDRFSAERPEGSISTLTIQRTEQRDSAMYRCASSLSLEGVSSGANVLTFGAGSRLTVL.

The chain couples TRBV10-3 to TRBJ2-7, with D perhaps matching TRBD1 (6 bases). CDR3 size: 17 residues. Germline values: CDR1 ENHRY, CDR2 SYGVKD. Trimming cost V 6 bases and J 2 bases, with 23 bases left between them. The CDR3, as DNA: TGTGCCATCAGGACTCTCCCGGGCATCCAGGGGACCTACGAGCAGTACTTC. Its protein product is CAIRTLPGIQGTYEQYF.

A few counts support this clone. The V and J genes are TRBV6-2 or TRBV6-3 and TRBJ2-5, with 8 bases matching TRBD1. Trimming took 6 bases from V and 5 from J; bases not matched to a gene: 14. CDR1 MNHEY and CDR2 SVGEGT come from the germline V gene. This CDR3 contains 16 residues. The DNA for the CDR3 is TGTGCCAGCAGCCAAGGACAGGGTCCTGTATTGGAGACCCAGTACTTC. It translates to CASSQGQGPVLETQYF.

The J gene is TRBJ2-7, the V gene TRBV7-9; D is possibly TRBD1 (6 bases). The CDR3 extends over 15 amino acids. V was trimmed by 4 bases and J by 0 bases, leaving 13 bases between them. Germline CDR1 SEHNR, CDR2 FQNEAQ (reference sequence). The CDR3 here is CASSSGRGPSYEQYF. In nucleotides, the CDR3 is TGTGCCAGCAGCTCCGGCAGGGGACCCTCCTACGAGCAGTACTTC.

The genes are TRBV24-1 and TRBJ1-5; D possibly corresponds to TRBD1 (6 bases). Germline lookup yields CDR1 KGHDR and CDR2 SFDVKD. V lost 2 bases, J lost 7 bases, and 17 bases lay in between. The CDR3 is 16 residues long. CDR3 in DNA: TGTGCCACCAGTGATTACTCCCGGGACACGGGGCAGCCCCAGCATTTT. Encoded protein: CATSDYSRDTGQPQHF.